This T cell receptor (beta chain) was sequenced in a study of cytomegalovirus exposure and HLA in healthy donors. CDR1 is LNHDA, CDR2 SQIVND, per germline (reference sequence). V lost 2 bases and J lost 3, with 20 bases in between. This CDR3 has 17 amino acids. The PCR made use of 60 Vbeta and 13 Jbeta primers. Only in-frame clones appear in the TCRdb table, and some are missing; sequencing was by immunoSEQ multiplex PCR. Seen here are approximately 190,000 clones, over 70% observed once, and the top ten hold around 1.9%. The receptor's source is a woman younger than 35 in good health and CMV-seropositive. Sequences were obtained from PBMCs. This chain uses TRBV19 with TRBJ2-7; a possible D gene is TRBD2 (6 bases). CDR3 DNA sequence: TGTGCCAGTAGTATAAGTACGGTAGCGGAGAGATACTACGAGCAGTACTTC. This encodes CASSISTVAERYYEQYF.